This T cell receptor (beta chain) was found in a study of blood T cell repertoires in COVID-19. Study-wide background: COVID-19 samples, acute and convalescent, were from the United States, Italy and Spain. From T cells, B-cell-depleted T cells, or PBMCs came the material, which was cDNA or gDNA.

Original processing notes: By means of reference gene primer amplification, nucleated cell counts were estimated. Profiling relied on immunoSEQ multiplex PCR, and the TCRdb table lists in-frame clones only, not all of them. V, J and clone size reflect that table, while D and trimming were determined from the DNA. The top ten clones hold 1% to 1.5% of a sample with around 280,000 clones, about 88% of them seen once. The germline gives CDR1 ENHRY, CDR2 SYGVKD. This CDR3 comprises 12 residues. V lost 5 bases to trimming and J lost 4 bases, with 7 bases between them. V and J are TRBV10-3 and TRBJ2-3; D ambiguous. This TCR was recovered from a man aged 65 to 85 with acute or convalescent COVID-19. The sample taken for sequencing was peripheral blood. CDR3 loop: CAISLGSDTQYF. In DNA, the CDR3 is TGTGCCATCAGTTTGGGCTCAGATACGCAGTATTTT.